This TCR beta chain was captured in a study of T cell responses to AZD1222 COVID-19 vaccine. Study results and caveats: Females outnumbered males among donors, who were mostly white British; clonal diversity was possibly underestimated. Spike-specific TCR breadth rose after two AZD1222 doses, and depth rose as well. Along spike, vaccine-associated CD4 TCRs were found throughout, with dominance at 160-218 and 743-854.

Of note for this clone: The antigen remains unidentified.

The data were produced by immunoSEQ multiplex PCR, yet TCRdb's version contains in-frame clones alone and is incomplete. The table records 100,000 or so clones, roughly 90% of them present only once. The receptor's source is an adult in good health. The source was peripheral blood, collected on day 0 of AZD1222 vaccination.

The CDR3 here is CASSQDRGAYGYTF. CDR3 DNA sequence: TGTGCCAGCAGCCAGGACAGGGGGGCCTATGGCTACACCTTC. This chain links TRBV7-2 with TRBJ1-2, with 10 bases aligning to TRBD1. There are 14 residues in the CDR3. Per the germline V gene, CDR1 is SGHTA and CDR2 is FQGNSA. J lost 4 bases, V lost 5 bases, and 4 bases had no gene match.